This T cell receptor (beta chain) was recovered during a study of control samples from healthy donors and cancer patients. The protocol was immunoSEQ multiplex PCR, while the TCRdb copy is restricted to in-frame clones and leaves out a portion. In the table there are 150,000 or so clones, 93% of which are singletons. From germline, CDR1 is SGHDT and CDR2 YYEEEE. Trimming took off 0 bases at V and 2 bases at J, with 8 bases between the two ends. This CDR3 is 14 amino acids long. The chain joins TRBV5-6 to TRBJ2-5; D may be TRBD2 (6 bases). The sequence was collected from a man aged 18 to 29 in good health. Sequenced sample: blood. The chain's CDR3 is CASSLVGGQETQYF. For the CDR3, the DNA is TGTGCCAGCAGCTTGGTTGGGGGGCAAGAGACCCAGTACTTC.